The clone carrying this T cell receptor beta chain was found many times. This CDR3 has 12 residues. Germline V lookup: CDR1 MNHEY, CDR2 SVGAGI. V was trimmed by 2 bases and J by 7 bases, leaving 9 bases between them. TCRdb reprocessed the RT-PCR reads with MiXCR, giving one entry per CDR3 protein. This sample has more than 600,000 distinct CDR3 sequences, with 13% to 15% found just once. The sequence derives from a female donor in good health, serving as a healthy control. Sequenced input: memory CD4+ T cells from blood. This chain joins TRBV6-5 and TRBJ2-7, with D uncertain. The CDR3 is CASSYTRGEQYF. CDR3 DNA sequence: TGTGCCAGCAGTTACACAAGAGGAGAGCAGTACTTC.